The present TCR beta chain was sequenced within a study of blood T cell repertoires in COVID-19. About the study: Sites in the United States, Italy and Spain provided acute and convalescent COVID-19 samples. Sample material is recorded as cDNA or gDNA derived from T cells, B-cell-depleted T cells, or PBMCs.

Per the original data handling: Using reference gene primer amplification, nucleated cell counts were estimated. Repertoires were generated with immunoSEQ multiplex PCR, while TCRdb's copy carries only in-frame clones and drops some. The DNA was the basis for D and trimming; V, J and clone size are from that table. Among roughly 250,000 clones listed, less than 90% were seen once. The CDR3 is 11 residues long. Trimming shortened V by 6 bases and J by 7 bases, and 9 bases separated the two germline ends. In germline, CDR1 is SGHTA, CDR2 FQGNSA. The sequenced sample consisted of peripheral blood. The chain joins TRBV7-2 to TRBJ2-5; D perhaps matches TRBD2 (6 bases). The clonotype comes from a woman aged 25 to 45 with COVID-19, enrolled during active disease. This chain's CDR3 is CASRAGPTQYF. The CDR3 DNA reads as TGTGCCAGCAGGGCGGGGCCGACCCAGTACTTC. Full variable domain (remainder filled in from reference TRBV7-2 and TRBJ2-5): GAGVSQSPSNKVTEKGKDVELRCDPISGHTALYWYRQSLGQGLEFLIYFQGNSAPDKSGLPSDRFSAERTGGSVSTLTIQRTQQEDSAVYLCASRAGPTQYFGPGTRLLVL.